These 23 T cell receptor beta chains originate from one sample sequenced in a study of early T cells in non-severe SARS-CoV-2 infection. TCRdb reprocessed the 5' RACE reads via MiXCR and lists one record per CDR3 protein. The sample records approximately 81,000 distinct CDR3 sequences, over 10% being singletons. Material for sequencing was whole blood. The origin of the receptors is an adult who was a healthcare worker with PCR-confirmed SARS-CoV-2 infection or an uninfected control (not recorded which).

V gene TRBV28 combines with J gene TRBJ1-1; D unresolved. Germline V gene lookup returns CDR1 MDHEN and CDR2 SYDVKM. Trimming took 3 bases from V and 6 from J, leaving 14 bases between them. The CDR3 contains 14 residues. CDR3 in DNA: TGTGCCAGCAGTTTCTCACCCTCCGGGGCTGAAGCTTTCTTT. The encoded protein is CASSFSPSGAEAFF.

This clonotype was found many times. V is TRBV20-1 and J is TRBJ1-3; tentative D call: TRBD1 (6 bases). This CDR3 spans 19 amino acids. The germline V gene has CDR1 DFQATT and CDR2 SNEGSKA (reference sequence). V was pared by 2 bases and J by 0 bases, with 23 bases between. CDR3 sequence reads: CSARRPSDRFPYSGNTIYF. CDR3 coding DNA: TGCAGTGCTAGACGACCTTCAGACAGGTTCCCTTACTCTGGAAACACCATATATTTT.

This clonotype was detected ten times or more. V and J are TRBV5-1 and TRBJ2-2; a possible D gene is TRBD1 (5 bases). The CDR3 runs 13 residues. Germline V gene lookup returns CDR1 SGHRS and CDR2 YFSETQ. V shed 2 bases and J shed 5 bases, with 7 bases lying between them. The CDR3 coding sequence is TGCGCCAGCAGCTTATCAGGGACCGGGGAGCTGTTTTTT. The encoded protein is CASSLSGTGELFF.

This sequence joins TRBV4-1 and TRBJ2-3, with D tentatively TRBD1 (5 bases). The CDR3 covers 14 residues. CDR1 and CDR2 (germline): MGHRA, YSYEKL. Trimming removed 1 base at V and 4 bases at J, with 9 bases between. In DNA form, the CDR3 reads TGCGCCAGCAGCCAAGCTCAGGGTCCAGATACGCAGTATTTT. It yields the protein CASSQAQGPDTQYF.

The chain combines TRBV7-3 with TRBJ2-1; D not certain. Germline lookup yields CDR1 SGHTA and CDR2 FQGTGA. Trimming left V 4 bases short and J 6 bases short, with 16 bases between. The CDR3 contains 15 residues. The CDR3: CASSSDRARGNEQFF. CDR3 nucleotides: TGTGCCAGCAGCTCAGACCGGGCCCGAGGCAATGAGCAGTTCTTC. The complete variable domain, with remaining parts taken from reference TRBV7-3 and TRBJ2-1, reads GAGVSQTPSNKVTEKGKYVELRCDPISGHTALYWYRQSLGQGPEFLIYFQGTGAADDSGLPNDRFFAVRPEGSVSTLKIQRTERGDSAVYLCASSSDRARGNEQFFGPGTRLTVL.

In this sample, this clonotype turned up a few times. This chain joins TRBV18 and TRBJ2-7, with a weak D call TRBD1 (5 bases). Trimming took off 2 bases at V and 2 bases at J, with 10 bases between the two ends. The germline gives CDR1 KGHSH, CDR2 LQKENI. The CDR3 is 14 residues long. Written as DNA, the CDR3 is TGTGCCAGCTCACCAGGGGCGATCACCTACGAGCAGTACTTC. Translation: CASSPGAITYEQYF.

The gene calls are TRBV5-5 and TRBJ1-1; D call uncertain. Germline-derived CDR1 and CDR2 are SGHKS and YYEKEE (reference sequence). The CDR3 spans 11 residues. V shed 4 bases and J shed 5 bases, with 6 bases lying between them. In DNA, the CDR3 is TGTGCCAGCAGCGTTGTAACTGAAGCTTTCTTT. It yields the protein CASSVVTEAFF.

This clonotype has a handful of counts. The chain recombines TRBV5-4 with TRBJ2-7, with TRBD1 matching 8 bases. The CDR3 covers 15 residues. Germline loops: CDR1 SGHNT, CDR2 YYREEE (reference sequence). With 0 bases clipped from V and 4 bases from J, the junction kept 6 bases outside the gene matches. The CDR3 region is CASSLGGQGVYEQYF. For the CDR3, the DNA is TGTGCCAGCAGCTTGGGTGGACAGGGCGTATACGAGCAGTACTTC.

This clonotype has a count of ten or more. CDR3 residues: CASSGPSREQYF. As DNA, the CDR3 is TGTGCCAGCAGCGGACCAAGTAGAGAGCAGTACTTC. V and J are TRBV28 and TRBJ2-7; no clear D. The ends were cut back, 6 bases at V and 7 bases at J, with 13 bases in the middle. The CDR3 extends over 12 amino acids. Looked up from germline, CDR1 is MDHEN and CDR2 is SYDVKM.

The chain joins TRBV5-1 to TRBJ2-7, with 7 nucleotides matching TRBD1. CDR1 is SGHRS, CDR2 YFSETQ, per germline. J gave up 3 bases and V 4 bases, and 4 bases lay outside the gene matches. The CDR3 sequence is 13 residues long. CDR3 loop: CASSEPGGYEQYF. The CDR3 DNA sequence: TGCGCCAGCAGCGAACCAGGGGGCTACGAGCAGTACTTC.

V gene TRBV29-1 combines with J gene TRBJ2-2; D is perhaps TRBD2 (6 bases). The germline V gene encodes CDR1 SQVTM and CDR2 ANQGSEA. Trimming stripped 6 bases from V and 0 bases from J, with 11 bases between. CDR3 length equals 14 residues. The CDR3 region has the DNA TGCAGCGTGGCCGGGACTTCGAACACCGGGGAGCTGTTTTTT. It encodes CSVAGTSNTGELFF.

This clonotype has at least ten counts. The CDR3 here is CASPTPWQTGMGYGYTF. In nucleotides, the CDR3 is TGTGCCAGCCCGACCCCGTGGCAGACGGGTATGGGCTATGGCTACACCTTC. The chain combines TRBV7-3 with TRBJ1-2; D uncertain. Trimming pared 8 bases from V and 4 bases from J, leaving 26 bases between. The CDR3 runs 17 residues. Germline CDR1 SGHTA, CDR2 FQGTGA.

V and J are TRBV21-1 and TRBJ2-1; TRBD2 was called by the table and not checked on the DNA. TRBV21-1 corresponds to a pseudogene. This CDR3 spans 19 amino acids. In DNA, the CDR3 is TGTGCCAGCAGCAAAGAAGTCTTGGCTAGCGGGCTCTACTACAATGAGCAGTTCTTC. It yields the protein CASSKEVLASGLYYNEQFF.

This clonotype has at least ten counts. The chain carries TRBV7-9 and TRBJ2-6, with D tentatively TRBD1 (6 bases). Germline V lookup: CDR1 SEHNR, CDR2 FQNEAQ (reference sequence). The CDR3 has 17 amino acids. V shed 5 bases and J shed 2 bases, with 16 bases lying between them. CDR3: CASSPGVRQAGANVLTF. The CDR3 coding sequence is TGTGCCAGCAGCCCTGGAGTCCGACAGGCTGGGGCCAACGTCCTGACTTTC.

V usage is TRBV3-1 and J usage is TRBJ2-7; perhaps TRBD1 as D (5 bases). V was cut by 2 bases and J by 0 bases, with 8 bases left in between. CDR3 size: 14 residues. Germline V gives CDR1 LGHDT, CDR2 YNNKEL (reference sequence). CDR3 in DNA: TGTGCCAGCAGCCAAAGGGGCAGCTCCTACGAGCAGTACTTC. Translated, it gives CASSQRGSSYEQYF.

This clonotype was found a few times. The rearrangement joins TRBV29-1 to TRBJ2-1, with D uncertain. Trimming shortened V by 7 bases and J by 0 bases, and 13 bases separated the two germline ends. CDR1 SQVTM and CDR2 ANQGSEA come from the germline V gene. The length of the CDR3 is 14 residues. CDR3 protein: CSAPRRSSYNEQFF. CDR3 nucleotides: TGCAGCGCCCCACGGAGAAGCTCCTACAATGAGCAGTTCTTC.

V and J are TRBV5-4 and TRBJ2-1; 7 bases line up with TRBD2. Trimming took 0 bases from V and 13 from J; bases not matched to a gene: 4. From germline, CDR1 is SGHNT and CDR2 YYREEE (reference sequence). The length of the CDR3 is 12 residues. CDR3 nucleotides: TGTGCCAGCAGCTTGGGGGGAGGGCTACAGTTCTTC. Amino acids: CASSLGGGLQFF.

Only a few counts were recorded for this clonotype. The genes are TRBV3-1 and TRBJ1-5, with D maybe TRBD1 (5 bases). In germline, CDR1 is LGHDT, CDR2 YNNKEL (reference sequence). Trimming took 5 bases from V and 3 from J, leaving 20 bases between them. There are 17 residues in the CDR3. The CDR3 here is CASSWGVKVGDNQPQHF. In DNA, the CDR3 is TGTGCCAGCAGCTGGGGGGTGAAGGTAGGCGACAATCAGCCCCAGCATTTT.

This clonotype was counted at least ten times. V and J are TRBV20-1 and TRBJ2-7; tentative D call: TRBD2 (5 bases). Germline V gene sequence: CDR1 DFQATT, CDR2 SNEGSKA (reference sequence). With 2 bases removed from V and 0 bases from J, the gap between germline ends came to 11 bases. The CDR3 consists of 14 residues. CDR3 sequence: CSARWAGASYEQYF. For the CDR3, the DNA is TGCAGTGCTAGATGGGCGGGCGCCTCCTACGAGCAGTACTTC.

The V call is TRBV6-2 or TRBV6-3, the J call TRBJ2-3; D not certain. Germline CDR1 is MNHEY and CDR2 is SVGEGT. The ends were cut back, 6 bases at V and 0 bases at J, with 7 bases in the middle. The CDR3 consists of 13 residues. The CDR3 DNA sequence: TGTGCCAGCAGGATCTTCAGCACAGATACGCAGTATTTT. It codes for CASRIFSTDTQYF.

This clonotype was counted ten times or more. The V and J genes are TRBV29-1 and TRBJ2-7; 7 positions match TRBD1. CDR3 length: 14 amino acids. From germline, CDR1 is SQVTM and CDR2 ANQGSEA. Trimming at V came to 3 bases and at J to 4 bases, leaving 9 bases not matched to a gene. The CDR3 reads CSVDPTGMRYEQYF. CDR3 sequence (DNA): TGCAGCGTTGACCCGACAGGGATGAGATACGAGCAGTACTTC.

This clonotype has more than one count but fewer than ten. This chain connects TRBV5-1 to TRBJ2-3; D uncertain. With 4 bases removed from V and 0 bases from J, the gap between germline ends came to 12 bases. CDR3 length: 15 residues. Germline V CDR1 and CDR2: SGHRS, YFSETQ. This chain's CDR3 is CASSQAATSTDTQYF. CDR3 nucleotides: TGCGCCAGCAGCCAGGCCGCCACAAGCACAGATACGCAGTATTTT.

This clonotype was counted only a few times. This sequence joins TRBV20-1 and TRBJ2-7, with D possibly matching TRBD2 (5 bases). The CDR3 has 12 amino acids. CDR1 is DFQATT, CDR2 SNEGSKA, per germline (reference sequence). Trimming left V 3 bases short and J 6 bases short, with 12 bases between. Here the CDR3 reads CSASKSGSEQYF. The CDR3, as DNA: TGCAGTGCTAGTAAGAGCGGTAGCGAGCAGTACTTC.